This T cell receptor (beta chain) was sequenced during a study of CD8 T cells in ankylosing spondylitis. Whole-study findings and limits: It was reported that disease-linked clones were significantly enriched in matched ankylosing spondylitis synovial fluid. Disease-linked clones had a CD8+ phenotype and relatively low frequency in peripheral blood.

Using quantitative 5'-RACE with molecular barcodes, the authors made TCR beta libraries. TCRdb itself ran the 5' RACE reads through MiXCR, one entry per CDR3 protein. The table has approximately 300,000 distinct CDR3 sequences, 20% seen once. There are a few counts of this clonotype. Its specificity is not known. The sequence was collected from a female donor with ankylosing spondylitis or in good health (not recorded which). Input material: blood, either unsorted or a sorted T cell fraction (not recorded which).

DNA for the CDR3: TGTGCCAGCAGTGAAGAGTCTAGCGGGTACTACGAGCAGTACTTC. Its protein is CASSEESSGYYEQYF. The rearrangement joins TRBV2 to TRBJ2-7; 8 nucleotides agree with TRBD2. CDR1 is SNHLY, CDR2 FYNNEI, per germline. The CDR3 consists of 15 residues. The V segment lost 1 base and the J segment 3 bases; nucleotides outside the gene matches: 5. The variable domain in full, completed from reference TRBV2 and TRBJ2-7, reads EPEVTQTPSHQVTQMGQEVILRCVPISNHLYFYWYRQILGQKVEFLVSFYNNEISEKSEIFDDQFSVERPDGSNFTLKIRSTKLEDSAMYFCASSEESSGYYEQYFGPGTRLTVT.